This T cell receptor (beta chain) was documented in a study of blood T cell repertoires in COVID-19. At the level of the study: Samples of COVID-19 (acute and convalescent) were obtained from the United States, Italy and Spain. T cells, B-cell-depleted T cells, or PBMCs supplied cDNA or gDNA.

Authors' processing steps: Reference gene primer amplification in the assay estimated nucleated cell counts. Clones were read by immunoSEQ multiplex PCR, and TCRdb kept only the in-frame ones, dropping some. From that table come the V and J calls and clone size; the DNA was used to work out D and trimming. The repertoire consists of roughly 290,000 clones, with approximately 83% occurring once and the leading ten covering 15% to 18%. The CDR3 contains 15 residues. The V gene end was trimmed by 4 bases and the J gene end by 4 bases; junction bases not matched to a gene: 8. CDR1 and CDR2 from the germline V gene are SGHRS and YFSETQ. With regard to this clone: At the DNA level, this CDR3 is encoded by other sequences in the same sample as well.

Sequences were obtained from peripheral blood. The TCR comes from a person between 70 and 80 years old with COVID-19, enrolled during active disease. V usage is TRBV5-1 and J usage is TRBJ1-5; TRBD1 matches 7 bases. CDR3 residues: CASSLEGQSNQPQHF. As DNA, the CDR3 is TGCGCCAGCAGCCTGGAGGGACAGTCGAATCAGCCCCAGCATTTT.